This is a list of T cell receptor beta chains from one sample in a study of blood T cell repertoires in COVID-19. TCRdb's copy holds only in-frame clones and misses some; the assay was immunoSEQ multiplex PCR. The repertoire holds 350,000 to 550,000 clones, with roughly 90% as singletons. Sequences were obtained from peripheral blood. Every receptor here comes from a woman aged 25 to 39 with acute or convalescent COVID-19. Each CDR3 is given with its conserved first and last residue. D genes are given only for firm matches. Not every row has a clone size; where given, it reads once, few, many or a size class.

J gene	clone size	V gene	D gene	CDR3 DNA	CDR3 protein
TRBJ2-2	NA	TRBV18	TRBD1	TGTGCCAGCTCACCGGATATTACAGGGGCGAGAGCCGGGGAGCTGTTTTTT	CASSPDITGARAGELFF
TRBJ2-1	once	TRBV7-3	TRBD1	TGTGCCAGCAGCCTTGGACAGGGTTCCTACAATGAGCAGTTCTTC	CASSLGQGSYNEQFF
TRBJ1-5	few	TRBV6-6	TRBD1	TGTGCCAGCAGTGGACAGGGGGCTTTGAGCAATCAGCCCCAGCATTTT	CASSGQGALSNQPQHF
TRBJ2-7	NA	TRBV29-1	NA	TGCAGCGTTGAGCTGGCCACCTACGAGCAGTACTTC	CSVELATYEQYF
TRBJ2-1	NA	TRBV5-8	NA	TGTGCCAGCAGTTTGCCGCCACGGGGCTACAATGAGCAGTTCTTC	CASSLPPRGYNEQFF
TRBJ1-5	NA	TRBV7-9	TRBD1	TGTGCCAGCAGTGAGGACAGGACTTTTCGTCAGCCCCAGCATTTT	CASSEDRTFRQPQHF
TRBJ1-3	NA	TRBV3-1/TRBV3-2	NA	TGTGCCAGCAGCCAAGGACTCACCTCTGGAAACACCATATATTTT	CASSQGLTSGNTIYF
TRBJ2-3	NA	TRBV5-1	TRBD2	TGCGCCAGCAGTCGGGGGGGCACAGATACGCAGTATTTT	CASSRGGTDTQYF
TRBJ2-5	NA	TRBV3-1/TRBV3-2	NA	TGTGCCAGCAGCCGGTACAGCCAAGAGACCCAGTACTTC	CASSRYSQETQYF
TRBJ2-2	NA	TRBV5-6	TRBD2	TGTGCCAGCAGCTTGGCACTAGCGGCCCCGGACACCGGGGAGCTGTTTTTT	CASSLALAAPDTGELFF
TRBJ1-1	NA	TRBV18	NA	TGTGCCAGCTCACACATCGACAACTCCCTCCCTTTCTTT	CASSHIDNSLPFF
TRBJ1-2	NA	TRBV6-6	TRBD1	TGTGCCAGCAGCAAGGCTGCGACAGGGAAATATGGCTACACCTTC	CASSKAATGKYGYTF
TRBJ1-5	NA	TRBV28	NA	TGTGCCAGCAGTTTATTCTTGGGAGGTGGCAATCAGCCCCAGCATTTT	CASSLFLGGGNQPQHF
TRBJ1-2	NA	TRBV5-6	NA	TGTGCCAGCAGCTCCCCTTGGAGGGGATATGGCTACACCTTC	CASSSPWRGYGYTF
TRBJ2-2	once	TRBV9	TRBD2	TGTGCCAGCAGCGACGGGAGGGCAGGGAACACCGGGGAGCTGTTTTTT	CASSDGRAGNTGELFF
TRBJ2-2	NA	TRBV11-2	NA	TGTGCCAGCAGCTTACTCTCCAGGACCGGGGAGCTGTTTTTT	CASSLLSRTGELFF
TRBJ2-5	NA	TRBV6-5	NA	TGTGCCAGCAGGCTCACAGGGACGGAGACCCAGTACTTC	CASRLTGTETQYF
TRBJ2-2	NA	TRBV19	TRBD2	TGTGCCAGTAAGGCCCTAGCGGGGGGGCATGCCGGGGAGCTGTTTTTT	CASKALAGGHAGELFF
TRBJ1-1	NA	TRBV5-4	NA	TGTGCCAGCAGCGCCGACCTACAGGGACCGACTGAAGCTTTCTTT	CASSADLQGPTEAFF
TRBJ2-7	NA	TRBV28	NA	TGTGCCAGCAGTGGAGCGACGGGGGAAGTCTACGAGCAGTACTTC	CASSGATGEVYEQYF
TRBJ2-1	NA	TRBV27	NA	TGTGCCAGCAGTTTCCTCGGTTCCAATGAGCAGTTCTTC	CASSFLGSNEQFF
TRBJ1-1	few	TRBV10-1	TRBD1	TGCGCCGGAAAGACAGGGAAGACCACTGAAGCTTTCTTT	CAGKTGKTTEAFF
TRBJ2-7	few	TRBV11-2	NA	TGTGCCAGCAGCTTTACAGAACACTCCGAGCAGTACTTC	CASSFTEHSEQYF
TRBJ2-7	once	TRBV5-4	NA	TGTGCCAGCAGCTTGGTGACACAGGGGGGGGAGCAGTACTTC	CASSLVTQGGEQYF
TRBJ2-7	once	TRBV4-1	NA	TGCGCCAGCAGCCATCCCAACTATTACGAGCAGTACTTC	CASSHPNYYEQYF
TRBJ2-5	NA	TRBV6-5	NA	TGTGCCAGCCTTGGACTCAACCAAGAGACCCAGTACTTC	CASLGLNQETQYF
TRBJ2-1	NA	TRBV18	TRBD2	TGTGCCAGCTTAGGACTAGCGGGGACTTCCTACAATGAGCAGTTCTTC	CASLGLAGTSYNEQFF
TRBJ1-6	few	TRBV19	NA	TGTGCCAGGAACCCCAGGGTTTTTTGGGAATCACCCCTCCACTTT	CARNPRVFWESPLHF
TRBJ2-5	NA	TRBV2	TRBD2	TGTGCCACAGGGACTAGCGGAACCCAAGAGACCCAGTACTTC	CATGTSGTQETQYF
TRBJ1-1	NA	TRBV4-2	NA	TGTGCCAGCAGCCAAGGTAACAGGGATACTGAAGCTTTCTTT	CASSQGNRDTEAFF
TRBJ1-1	NA	TRBV2	TRBD1	TGTGCCAGCAGTTCAGGGGGCACTGAAGCTTTCTTT	CASSSGGTEAFF
TRBJ1-1	NA	TRBV27	NA	TGTGCCAGCAGTTTAGTCGGGTCGAACACTGAAGCTTTCTTT	CASSLVGSNTEAFF
TRBJ2-1	NA	TRBV30	NA	TGTGCCCGGACGGGGAGAGGAGAGGATGAGCAGTTCTTC	CARTGRGEDEQFF
TRBJ1-2	NA	TRBV2	NA	TGTGCCAGCGCGCGCTCTTCCTATGGCTACACCTTC	CASARSSYGYTF
TRBJ2-5	NA	TRBV6-5	NA	TGTGCCAGCAGGGAGGGGGGGCTGGAGACCCAGTACTTC	CASREGGLETQYF
TRBJ1-2	NA	TRBV4-1	NA	TGCGCCAGCAGCCAAGCAGGCAGTTATGGCTACACCTTC	CASSQAGSYGYTF
TRBJ1-2	once	TRBV6-5	NA	TGTGCCAGCAGTTCCAACAGGGCGATCCACTTC	CASSSNRAIHF
TRBJ2-7	NA	TRBV5-5	TRBD2	TGTGCCAGCAGCCTCGGGGCGGGGGGGACCTACGAGCAGTACTTC	CASSLGAGGTYEQYF
TRBJ2-3	NA	TRBV24-1	TRBD2	TGTGCCACCCAGACTAGCGGGGGTAGCACAGATACGCAGTATTTT	CATQTSGGSTDTQYF
TRBJ2-7	NA	TRBV2	TRBD1	TGTGCCAGCAGTGAAACCGGACAGGGCTACGAGCAGTACTTC	CASSETGQGYEQYF
TRBJ1-5	NA	TRBV29-1	NA	TGCAGCGTCGCAGATAGCAATCAGCCCCAGCATTTT	CSVADSNQPQHF
TRBJ1-1	NA	TRBV7-2	NA	TGTGCCAGCAGCCAATTACGGGGGACTGAAGCTTTCTTT	CASSQLRGTEAFF
TRBJ2-5	NA	TRBV29-1	TRBD1	TGCAGCGTCGGACAGGGGTCGGTAAATAGAGAGACCCAGTACTTC	CSVGQGSVNRETQYF
TRBJ2-1	once	TRBV7-9	TRBD2	TGTGCCAGCAGCCCATCTAGCGGGGGGGCCTTTTCGTCCTACAATGAGCAGTTCTTC	CASSPSSGGAFSSYNEQFF
TRBJ2-7	once	TRBV15	NA	TGTGCCACCAGCAGTGTACAGGGTGGTTACGAGCAGTACTTC	CATSSVQGGYEQYF
TRBJ2-7	NA	TRBV18	TRBD1	TGTGCCAGCTCTGCGGACAGGGTTGAGCAGTACTTC	CASSADRVEQYF
TRBJ2-3	many	TRBV19	TRBD1	TGTGCCAGTAAACCGGGACAGGGGCGTTCAGATACGCAGTATTTT	CASKPGQGRSDTQYF
TRBJ2-1	NA	TRBV24-1	TRBD2	TGTGCCACCATTGGGCCAGCGGGGGACAATGAGCAGTTCTTC	CATIGPAGDNEQFF
TRBJ1-3	NA	TRBV10-3	TRBD1	TGTGCCATCAGTGAGTCCGGGACAGGGACTGGAAACACCATATATTTT	CAISESGTGTGNTIYF
TRBJ2-7	NA	TRBV5-6	TRBD1	TGTGCCAGCAGCCGAGTTAGGACAGGCCAATACGAGCAGTACTTC	CASSRVRTGQYEQYF
TRBJ2-3	NA	TRBV6-1	TRBD1	TGTGCCAGCAGTGAATTTGCTTGGACAGGGGTTCCAGATACGCAGTATTTT	CASSEFAWTGVPDTQYF
TRBJ2-7	NA	TRBV14	NA	TGTGCCAGCAGCCAGGGACTCTACGAGCAGTACTTC	CASSQGLYEQYF
TRBJ1-4	NA	TRBV2	NA	TGTGCCAGCACGGTGGGCCTCGGTGAAAAACTGTTTTTT	CASTVGLGEKLFF
TRBJ1-6	NA	TRBV28	NA	TGTGCCAGCAGTACCGCCACCGCAGGGTTGGATTCACCCCTCCACTTT	CASSTATAGLDSPLHF
TRBJ2-7	NA	TRBV24-1	NA	TGTGCCACCAGTGCGGGCCGAACTAGGAACGAGCAGTACTTC	CATSAGRTRNEQYF
TRBJ1-2	NA	TRBV29-1	NA	TGCAGCGTTGACTATCCGGGGGGTAACTATGGCTACACCTTC	CSVDYPGGNYGYTF
TRBJ1-6	NA	TRBV28	NA	TGTGCCAGTCAGACCATTAGGGGCTCCTATAATTCACCCCTCCACTTT	CASQTIRGSYNSPLHF
TRBJ2-7	NA	TRBV24-1	TRBD2	TGTGCCACCACTACACTAGCGGGGGGACCCTACGAGCAGTACTTC	CATTTLAGGPYEQYF
TRBJ2-1	NA	TRBV6-5	NA	TGTGCCACCATTCGCGGGGGCCAATACAATGAGCAGTTCTTC	CATIRGGQYNEQFF